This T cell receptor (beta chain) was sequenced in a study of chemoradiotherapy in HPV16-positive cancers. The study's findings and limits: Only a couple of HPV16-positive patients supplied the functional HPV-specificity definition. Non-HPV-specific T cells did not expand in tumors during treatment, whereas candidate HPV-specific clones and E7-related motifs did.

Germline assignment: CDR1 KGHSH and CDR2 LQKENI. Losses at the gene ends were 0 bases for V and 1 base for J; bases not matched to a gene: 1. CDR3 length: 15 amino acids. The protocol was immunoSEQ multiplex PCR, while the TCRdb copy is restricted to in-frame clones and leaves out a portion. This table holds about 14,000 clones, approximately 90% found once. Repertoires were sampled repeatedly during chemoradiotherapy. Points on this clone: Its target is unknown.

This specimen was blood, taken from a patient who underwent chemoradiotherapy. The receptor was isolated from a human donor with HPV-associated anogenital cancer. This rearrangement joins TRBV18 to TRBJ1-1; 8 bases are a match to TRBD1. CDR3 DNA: TGTGCCAGCTCACCACCGCAGGGGGCGAACACTGAAGCTTTCTTT. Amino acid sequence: CASSPPQGANTEAFF.